The following is a TCR beta chain sequence with its context. Its binding antigen is unknown. Per-nucleotide qualities are absent, and no much larger clonotype sits a single base away. Another Seattle source contributed samples from volunteer blood donors who had recovered from COVID-19. Collaborating institutions collected whole blood in K2EDTA tubes following their own protocols. For TCRbeta analysis, collaborator samples were shipped as frozen whole blood, as isolated PBMCs, or as DNA extracted from either sample type. The germline V gene (reference sequence) supplies CDR1 LNHDA and CDR2 SQIVND. Inclusive of the bounding cysteine and phenylalanine, the CDR3 is 14 residues long. The sequence is cut down to CDR3 DNA, 42 bases in frame from base 1. After removal of 3 bases from V and 9 bases from J, the junction retains 7 bases not matched to a gene. The data originate from a study of blood T cell repertoires in COVID-19 (dated by TCRdb to 2018 to 2021). With regard to the full study: Collaborator samples came from the United States, Italy and Spain and covered acute and convalescent phases of COVID-19. The prospective study material was composed of cDNA or gDNA derived from T cells, B-cell-depleted T cells, or PBMCs. The repertoires were released in a freely available public database meant as a resource for research on the immune response to SARS-CoV-2. The samples were drawn from the first 160 participants of the ongoing ImmuneRACE study and from over 950 subjects provided by 6 global collaborators. Sample metadata almost always included a de-identified subject ID, COVID-19 status, age in years and sex. Subjects who had been exposed to COVID-19, were actively infected with it, or had recovered from it provided the deeply sampled blood TCRbeta repertoires that made up the dataset. HLA class I and class II types, where available, came from metadata supplied by the sample provider rather than from assay-based typing. General findings and caveats noted by the study authors: The amount of clinical and demographic metadata varied by source and participant and was provided uncurated.

TCRbeta CDR3 regions were amplified from genomic DNA by means of the immunoSEQ Assay, a bias-controlled multiplex PCR. The source study handled its data this way. Nucleated cell counts per sample were estimated from amplification of reference gene primers within the assay. Sequence reads were collapsed and filtered to measure the absolute abundance of every unique TCRbeta CDR3 rearrangement. For each sample, productive Simpson clonality was calculated as the square root of Simpson's diversity index over productive rearrangements. In TCRdb, the immuneACCESS table is reduced to in-frame sequences with V and J assigned. These tables do not hold every clone; where another copy was compared, an unresolved V gene accounts for under half, and the others remain unexplained. Clone size and V and J calls were adopted from that table, with D and trimming inferred from the DNA. The sample includes 200,000 to 250,000 clones, with approximately 86% observed a single time. The top ten clones comprise around 2.8% of the sample.

The TCR sequence derives from a woman in her twenties or thirties who had recovered from COVID-19. The sample comprised peripheral blood. The V and J segments used are TRBV19 and TRBJ2-1; TRBD2 matches 8 bases in the middle. The base sequence is TGTGCCAGTAGTATTTTCAGGACTAGCACTGAGCAGTTCTTC. It codes for CASSIFRTSTEQFF.